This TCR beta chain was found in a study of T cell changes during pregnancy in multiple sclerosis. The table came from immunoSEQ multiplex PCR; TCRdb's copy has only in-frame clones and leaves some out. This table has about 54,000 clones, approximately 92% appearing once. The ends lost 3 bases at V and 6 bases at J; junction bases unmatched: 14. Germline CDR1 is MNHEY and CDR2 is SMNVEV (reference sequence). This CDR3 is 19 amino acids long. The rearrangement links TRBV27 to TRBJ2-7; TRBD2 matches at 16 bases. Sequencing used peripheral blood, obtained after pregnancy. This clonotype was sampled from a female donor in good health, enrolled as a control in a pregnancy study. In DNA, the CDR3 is TGTGCCAGCAGTTTTAAGGGACTAGCGGGAGGGCCGGGGTCAGGCGAGCAGTACTTC. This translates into CASSFKGLAGGPGSGEQYF.